This entry lists 18 T cell receptor beta chains sequenced from one sample in a study of blood T cell repertoires in COVID-19. Generated by immunoSEQ multiplex PCR, the TCRdb table keeps only in-frame clones and is missing some. The sample consists of 250,000 or so clones, about 90% of them appearing once. Sequencing was carried out using peripheral blood. These receptors were collected from a man between 18 and 35 years old with active or convalescent COVID-19.

This CDR3 reads CASRLPGGANVLTF. CDR3 DNA sequence: TGTGCCAGCAGACTCCCGGGGGGGGCCAACGTCCTGACTTTC. This rearrangement joins TRBV28 to TRBJ2-6; the D gene is possibly TRBD2 (5 bases). Germline V lookup: CDR1 MDHEN, CDR2 SYDVKM. V lost 6 bases to trimming and J lost 4 bases, with 10 bases between them. This CDR3 has 14 residues. The full variable domain, with the rest looked up from reference TRBV28 and TRBJ2-6, is DVKVTQSSRYLVKRTGEKVFLECVQDMDHENMFWYRQDPGLGLRLIYFSYDVKMKEKGDIPEGYSVSREKKERFSLILESASTNQTSMYLCASRLPGGANVLTFGAGSRLTVL.

This rearrangement joins TRBV5-1 to TRBJ2-4; 9 nucleotides match TRBD1. The CDR3 is 17 amino acids. The V and J ends lost 3 bases and 2 bases, in that order; junction bases with no gene match: 9. CDR1 is SGHRS and CDR2 is YFSETQ in the germline V gene. Written as DNA, the CDR3 is TGCGCCAGCAGCTCAATAACAGGGGGCGCGTCCAAAAACATTCAGTACTTC. It yields the protein CASSSITGGASKNIQYF.

This clone was observed once. V and J are TRBV27 and TRBJ2-1, with D perhaps TRBD2 (6 bases). V lost 5 bases, J lost 2 bases, and 19 bases lay in between. Per germline, CDR1 MNHEY and CDR2 SMNVEV (reference sequence). The CDR3 is 17 residues long. The CDR3 nucleotides read TGTGCCAGCAGTCCGGGAGCGAGGAGAGCGACCTACAATGAGCAGTTCTTC. This encodes CASSPGARRATYNEQFF.

V usage is TRBV5-1 and J usage is TRBJ2-1; 13 positions match TRBD2. The V segment lost 3 bases and the J segment 3 bases; nucleotides outside the gene matches: 3. CDR1 and CDR2 from the germline V gene are SGHRS and YFSETQ. This CDR3 spans 16 amino acids. CDR3: CASSWTSGSRYNEQFF. CDR3 nucleotide sequence: TGCGCCAGCAGCTGGACTAGCGGGAGTCGCTACAATGAGCAGTTCTTC.

The rearrangement uses TRBV28 and TRBJ1-2; possible D gene TRBD1, 6 bases. CDR3 length: 15 residues. With 2 bases removed from V and 6 bases from J, the gap between germline ends came to 16 bases. CDR1 and CDR2 from the germline V gene are MDHEN and SYDVKM. CDR3 residues: CASSLSGRGGHGYTF. The CDR3 DNA sequence: TGTGCCAGCAGTTTAAGCGGCAGGGGAGGGCATGGCTACACCTTC.

The CDR3 DNA reads TGTGCCAGTAGTACAGCAACCATCGGAGATGAAAAACTGTTTTTT. Protein product: CASSTATIGDEKLFF. The V and J genes are TRBV19 and TRBJ1-4, with D hard to call. Germline values: CDR1 LNHDA, CDR2 SQIVND (reference sequence). The length of the CDR3 is 15 residues. V lost 4 bases and J lost 6, with 15 bases in between.

Turning to this clone: Other DNA sequences in the same sample also yield this CDR3. V gene TRBV5-1 combines with J gene TRBJ2-5, with TRBD1 matching 8 bases. The V and J ends lost 3 bases and 2 bases, in that order; junction bases with no gene match: 3. Germline lookup yields CDR1 SGHRS and CDR2 YFSETQ. This CDR3 has 14 residues. The CDR3 sequence is CASSSGQGQETQYF. Here the CDR3 DNA reads TGCGCCAGCAGCTCCGGACAGGGTCAAGAGACCCAGTACTTC. The whole variable domain, remainder taken from reference TRBV5-1 and TRBJ2-5, is KAGVTQTPRYLIKTRGQQVTLSCSPISGHRSVSWYQQTPGQGLQFLFEYFSETQRNKGNFPGRFSGRQFSNSRSEMNVSTLELGDSALYLCASSSGQGQETQYFGPGTRLLVL.

This clone was detected only once. The chain is built from TRBV29-1 and TRBJ1-1, with no clear D. This CDR3 has 12 amino acids. Germline V gene sequence: CDR1 SQVTM, CDR2 ANQGSEA. V dropped 3 bases and J dropped 2 bases, with 7 bases sitting between them. The CDR3 nucleotides are TGCAGCGTTGATTTCATTAACACTGAAGCTTTCTTT. Protein: CSVDFINTEAFF.

The J gene is TRBJ2-7, the V gene TRBV19; 10 nucleotides align to TRBD1. The V and J ends lost 4 bases and 2 bases, in that order; junction bases with no gene match: 5. In germline, CDR1 is LNHDA, CDR2 SQIVND (reference sequence). The CDR3 loop spans 15 amino acids. CDR3 nucleotides: TGTGCCAGTAGTACCCCGGGACAGGGGACCTACGAGCAGTACTTC. Translating gives CASSTPGQGTYEQYF.

The chain is built from TRBV6-5 and TRBJ1-5; tentatively, D is TRBD1 (5 bases). The CDR3 spans 14 residues. The V end was cut by 0 bases, the J end by 3 bases, with 6 bases between. CDR1 MNHEY and CDR2 SVGAGI come from the germline V gene. DNA of the CDR3: TGTGCCAGCAGTTACTCAGGGGACAATCAGCCCCAGCATTTT. Translation: CASSYSGDNQPQHF.

The rearrangement links TRBV6-5 to TRBJ1-6; 7 bases fit TRBD1. Germline V gene sequence: CDR1 MNHEY, CDR2 SVGAGI. This CDR3 is 14 amino acids long. Losses at the gene ends were 2 bases for V and 10 bases for J; bases not matched to a gene: 5. CDR3 DNA: TGTGCCAGCAGTTACGACAGGGTGAACTCACCCCTCCACTTT. Its protein product is CASSYDRVNSPLHF.

Concerning this clone: At one of its ends the junction is not consistent with the germline gene, which may arise from a read error. The CDR3 spells CASIGGVLPSTETQYF. The CDR3 DNA sequence: TGTGCCTCAATTGGAGGGGTCCTCCCTAGCACAGAAACGCAGTATTTT. The chain employs TRBV28 and TRBJ2-3; D is possibly TRBD2 (6 bases). The CDR3 spans 16 residues. Germline assignment: CDR1 MDHEN and CDR2 SYDVKM.

The chain couples TRBV2 to TRBJ2-2; the match to TRBD2 covers 8 bases. The CDR3 length is 14 residues. Trimming cost V 5 bases and J 1 base; bases outside gene matches: 0. Germline values: CDR1 SNHLY, CDR2 FYNNEI. The CDR3 loop is CASSSGRNTGELFF. The DNA for the CDR3 is TGTGCCAGCAGTAGCGGGAGGAACACCGGGGAGCTGTTTTTT.

The V call is TRBV27, the J call TRBJ1-2; maybe TRBD1 (6 bases). CDR1 and CDR2 from the germline V gene are MNHEY and SMNVEV (reference sequence). V dropped 8 bases and J dropped 4 bases, with 20 bases sitting between them. CDR3 length: 15 residues. In DNA, the CDR3 is TGTGCCAGCGCGGGGGGGGCCCGGGGTGTCTATGGCTACACCTTC. Translated, it gives CASAGGARGVYGYTF.

The chain combines TRBV3-1 (or the pseudogene TRBV3-2) with TRBJ2-7; TRBD2 might be the D (5 bases). The germline V and J ends were trimmed by 1 base and 6 bases, with 13 bases remaining between them. The CDR3 covers 14 residues. Germline V CDR1 and CDR2: LGHDT, YNNKEL (reference sequence). The CDR3 nucleotides are TGTGCCAGCAGCCAAGTCGCCGCTGAGGGCGAGCAGTACTTC. Protein: CASSQVAAEGEQYF.

The V and J genes are TRBV27 and TRBJ2-2; perhaps TRBD1 as D (6 bases). The CDR3 has 14 residues. Germline assignment: CDR1 MNHEY and CDR2 SMNVEV (reference sequence). The ends were cut back, 3 bases at V and 9 bases at J, with 14 bases in the middle. CDR3 DNA: TGTGCCAGCAGTTTGGGTAGGGGGTTCCGGGAGCTGTTTTTT. It yields the protein CASSLGRGFRELFF.

The chain is built from TRBV9 and TRBJ2-3; D may be TRBD2 (7 bases). Between the trimmed V and J ends, which lost 0 bases and 5 bases, there was a span of 10 bases. The CDR3 is 14 residues long. CDR1 SGDLS and CDR2 YYNGEE come from the germline V gene. CDR3 nucleotides: TGTGCCAGCAGCGTAGTAGGGGGGGGAGATACGCAGTATTTT. Translating it yields CASSVVGGGDTQYF.

This rearrangement joins TRBV9 to TRBJ2-5; D is possibly TRBD2 (6 bases). This CDR3 is built from 15 residues. The germline gives CDR1 SGDLS, CDR2 YYNGEE. V lost 0 bases and J lost 4, with 13 bases in between. CDR3 sequence reads: CASSVDGQGGETQYF. In DNA, the CDR3 is TGTGCCAGCAGCGTAGATGGGCAGGGAGGAGAGACCCAGTACTTC.